The TCR beta chain described here comes from a study of T cells in Graves' hyperthyroidism and ophthalmopathy. Study-wide context: Blood from the periphery was taken at initial diagnosis, before any treatment.

Stable hyperthyroidism: no ophthalmopathy progression over 18 months of follow-up. An approximately 10 ml volume of fresh peripheral blood provided the PBMCs. J lost 6 bases, V lost 10 bases, and 9 bases had no gene match. Germline loops: CDR1 MDHEN, CDR2 SYDVKM. This CDR3 region has 12 residues. TCR beta CDR3 regions were amplified from RNA. HTBI primers were the set used in a first-round RT-PCR of the TCR CDR3. MiXCR, applied by TCRdb to the multiplex PCR reads, yields one record per CDR3 protein. This sample has hundreds of thousands of distinct CDR3 sequences, with 15% to 20% found just once. The sample was blood. The origin of this receptor is a woman under 40 with Graves' hyperthyroidism. This rearrangement joins TRBV28 to TRBJ2-7, with 7 bases aligning to TRBD1. DNA of the CDR3: TGTGCCATTTCCAGGGGGTCCACCGAGCAGTACTTC. This encodes CAISRGSTEQYF. Complete variable domain (other parts from reference TRBV28 and TRBJ2-7): DVKVTQSSRYLVKRTGEKVFLECVQDMDHENMFWYRQDPGLGLRLIYFSYDVKMKEKGDIPEGYSVSREKKERFSLILESASTNQTSMYLCAISRGSTEQYFGPGTRLTVT.